The entry below describes one T cell receptor (beta chain). The method was immunoSEQ multiplex PCR; TCRdb's version includes in-frame clones alone and lacks a portion of them. The sample has 70,000 to 95,000 clones; 91% are singletons. This CDR3 contains 15 residues. Germline lookup yields CDR1 SGHNT and CDR2 YENEEA. V dropped 2 bases and J dropped 3 bases, with 14 bases sitting between them. The source of the sample is a study of blood T cell repertoires in COVID-19. About the study: In each case, the material was cDNA or gDNA derived from T cells, B-cell-depleted T cells, or PBMCs.

The specimen sequenced was peripheral blood. The receptor's source is a man aged 45-65 years with COVID-19, enrolled during active disease. The chain combines TRBV11-3 with TRBJ2-7; D is unclear. This chain's CDR3 is CASSLSSGSDYEQYF. In nucleotides, the CDR3 is TGTGCCAGCAGCTTATCCTCCGGGTCCGACTACGAGCAGTACTTC.